What follows is one TCR beta chain and its context. Its antigen is still unknown. No much larger clone exists at a distance of one base, and base qualities are not known. These data come from a study of pediatric ulcerative colitis (dated 2019 in TCRdb). Context from the whole study: Seven ulcerative colitis patients had pancolitis and two had left-sided colitis, with histology consistent with ulcerative colitis in all. From eight or nine newly diagnosed, treatment-naive pediatric ulcerative colitis patients and four non-IBD control children, paired blood and rectal samples were collected. The Pediatric Ulcerative Colitis Activity Index classified a couple of patients as having mild disease, several as having moderate disease and three as having acute severe colitis. General conclusions and limits of the study: Repertoires were derived from total lymphocyte DNA, so rare subsets such as regulatory T cells may have patterns not reflected. Rectal repertoire features separated controls, mild-moderate and acute severe colitis patients; acute severe colitis showed reduced rectal diversity due to clonal expansions. A couple of patients' blood samples yielded substantially fewer templates for technical reasons and were excluded from blood-rectal overlap analysis. The healthy control group was small, with only a few individuals. A couple of rectal CDR3 clonotypes were present in all ulcerative colitis patients and in none of the controls. Compared with controls, ulcerative colitis patients showed significantly higher autologous blood-rectal clonal overlap, a finding that suggests increased T cell trafficking to inflamed tissue.

Through the immunoSEQ TRB Survey service, multiplex V and J primers were used to amplify rearranged CDR3 beta regions from genomic DNA. To keep depth equal across samples, survey-level sequencing depth of up to 500,000 reads per sample was applied. Libraries were purified and pooled, and sequencing was performed on Illumina technology. Processing in the source paper ran as follows. Productive clonality, sample overlap, pairwise scatters, CDR3 beta length, V/D/J gene usage and productiveness were assessed with immunoSEQ online tools. Alongside Shannon and Simpson indices, calculated diversity was computed as the number of unique rearrangements divided by total templates, multiplied by 100. For principal component analysis, Z-score normalized data were analyzed with the R prcomp function and the ggbiplot package. Blood-rectal clonal overlap within each subject was quantified with Morisita's index. In its TCRdb copy, this immuneACCESS table keeps in-frame sequences only and misses some clones. Where compared with another copy, unresolved V genes explain less than half of these, and the others have no known cause. V and J calls and clone size are as listed in that table; D and trimming were resolved from the DNA. The sample profile shows around 64,000 clones; roughly nine tenths of them were found once. The ten largest clones represent under 3.5% of the sample.

Taken from the germline V gene, the CDR1 and CDR2 loops are SGHAT and FQNNGV. Inclusive of the bounding cysteine and phenylalanine, the CDR3 is 14 residues long. Of all the DNA, just the CDR3 is kept, 42 bases in frame from base 1. Trimming removed 1 base from V and 5 bases from J, leaving 9 bases between the germline ends. No immunosuppressive medication had been given to the ulcerative colitis patients before the diagnostic colonoscopy. A blood sample was obtained concurrently with the colonoscopy. The Wizard kit (Promega) was used to extract genomic DNA from both blood and intestinal samples. This sequence originates from a boy aged 5-17 years with severe ulcerative colitis. Sequenced sample: blood. The V and J genes are TRBV11-2 and TRBJ2-1; TRBD1 could be the D gene, as 5 bases match. The CDR3 protein: CASSLAGFNNEQFF. In nucleotide form, the sequence is TGTGCCAGCAGCTTAGCAGGGTTCAACAATGAGCAGTTCTTC.